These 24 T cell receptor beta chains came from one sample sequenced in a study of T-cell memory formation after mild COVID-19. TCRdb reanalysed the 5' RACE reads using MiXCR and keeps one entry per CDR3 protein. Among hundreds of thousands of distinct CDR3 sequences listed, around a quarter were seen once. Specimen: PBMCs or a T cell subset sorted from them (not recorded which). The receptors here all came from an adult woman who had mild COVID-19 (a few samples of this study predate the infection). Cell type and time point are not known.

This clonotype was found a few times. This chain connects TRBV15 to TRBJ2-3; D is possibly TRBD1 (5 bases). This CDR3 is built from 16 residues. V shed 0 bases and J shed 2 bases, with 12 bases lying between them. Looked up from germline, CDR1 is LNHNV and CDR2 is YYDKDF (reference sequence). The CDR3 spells CATSREGYRTTDTQYF. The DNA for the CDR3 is TGTGCCACCAGCAGAGAAGGGTACAGGACCACAGATACGCAGTATTTT.

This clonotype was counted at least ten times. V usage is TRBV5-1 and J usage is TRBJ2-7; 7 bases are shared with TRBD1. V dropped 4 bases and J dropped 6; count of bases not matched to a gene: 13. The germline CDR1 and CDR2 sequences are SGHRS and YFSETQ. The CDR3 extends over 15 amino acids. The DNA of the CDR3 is TGCGCCAGCAGCCTACCCGGGACAGCCGTCCCCGAGCAGTACTTC. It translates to CASSLPGTAVPEQYF.

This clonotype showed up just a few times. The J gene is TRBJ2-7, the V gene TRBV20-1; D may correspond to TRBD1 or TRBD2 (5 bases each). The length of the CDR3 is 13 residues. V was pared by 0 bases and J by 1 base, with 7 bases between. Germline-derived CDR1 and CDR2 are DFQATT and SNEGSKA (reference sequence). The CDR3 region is CSARDRESYEQYF. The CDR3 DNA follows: TGCAGTGCTAGAGACAGGGAGTCCTACGAGCAGTACTTC.

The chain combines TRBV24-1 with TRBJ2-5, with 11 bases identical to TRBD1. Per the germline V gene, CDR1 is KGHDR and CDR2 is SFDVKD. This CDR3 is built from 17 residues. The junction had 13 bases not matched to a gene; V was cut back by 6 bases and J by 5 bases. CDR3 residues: CATSTTRDRGFGETQYF. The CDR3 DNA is TGTGCCACCAGTACCACCCGGGACAGGGGGTTCGGGGAGACCCAGTACTTC.

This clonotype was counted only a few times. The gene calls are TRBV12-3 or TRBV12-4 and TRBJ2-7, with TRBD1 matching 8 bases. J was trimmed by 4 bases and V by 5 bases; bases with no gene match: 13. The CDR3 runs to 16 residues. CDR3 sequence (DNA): TGTGCCAGCAGTACTACGTACAGGGGGAATATTTACGAGCAGTACTTC. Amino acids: CASSTTYRGNIYEQYF.

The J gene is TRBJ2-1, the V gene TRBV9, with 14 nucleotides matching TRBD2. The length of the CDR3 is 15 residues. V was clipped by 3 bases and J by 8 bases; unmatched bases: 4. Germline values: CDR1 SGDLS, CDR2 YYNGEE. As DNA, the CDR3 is TGTGCCAGCAGCGACCCGACTAGCGGGAGGGATGAGCAGTTCTTC. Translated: CASSDPTSGRDEQFF.

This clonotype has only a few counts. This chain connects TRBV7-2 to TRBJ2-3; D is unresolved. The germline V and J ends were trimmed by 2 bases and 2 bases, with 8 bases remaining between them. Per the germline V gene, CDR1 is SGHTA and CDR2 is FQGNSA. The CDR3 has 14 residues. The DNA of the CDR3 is TGTGCCAGCAGCTTATTTTTTAACACAGATACGCAGTATTTT. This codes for CASSLFFNTDTQYF.

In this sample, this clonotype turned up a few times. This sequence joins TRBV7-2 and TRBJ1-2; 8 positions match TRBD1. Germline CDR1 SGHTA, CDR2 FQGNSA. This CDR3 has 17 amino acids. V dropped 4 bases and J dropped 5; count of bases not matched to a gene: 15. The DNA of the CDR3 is TGTGCCAGCAGCTCCTGGAGGGCAGGGGGCGCGGGGTATGGCTACACCTTC. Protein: CASSSWRAGGAGYGYTF. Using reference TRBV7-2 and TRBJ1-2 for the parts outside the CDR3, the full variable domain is GAGVSQSPSNKVTEKGKDVELRCDPISGHTALYWYRQSLGQGLEFLIYFQGNSAPDKSGLPSDRFSAERTGGSVSTLTIQRTQQEDSAVYLCASSSWRAGGAGYGYTFGSGTRLTVV.

CDR3 DNA sequence: TGCAGTGCGCGGTGGGGTACTCAAGAGACCCAGTACTTC. Its protein product is CSARWGTQETQYF. V is TRBV20-1 and J is TRBJ2-5; no clear D. Trimming removed 6 bases from V and 2 bases from J, with 13 bases in between. The CDR3 loop spans 13 amino acids. Germline V gene sequence: CDR1 DFQATT, CDR2 SNEGSKA (reference sequence).

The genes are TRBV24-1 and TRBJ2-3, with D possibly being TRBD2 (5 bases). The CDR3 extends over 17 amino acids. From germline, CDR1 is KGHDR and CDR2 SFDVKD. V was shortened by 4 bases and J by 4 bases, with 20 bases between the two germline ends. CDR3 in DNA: TGTGCCACCAGTGACGTCGAGGGCAAAAACCCGTCAGATACGCAGTATTTT. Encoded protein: CATSDVEGKNPSDTQYF.

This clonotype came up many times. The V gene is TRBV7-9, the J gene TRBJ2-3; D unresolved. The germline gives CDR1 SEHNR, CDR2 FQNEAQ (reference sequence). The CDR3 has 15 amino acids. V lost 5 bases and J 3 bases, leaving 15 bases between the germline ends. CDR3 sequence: CASSTIQLGTDTQYF. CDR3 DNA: TGTGCCAGCAGCACCATACAGCTAGGAACAGATACGCAGTATTTT.

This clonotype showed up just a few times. The CDR3 region has the DNA TGTGCCTGGAGCAGACAGGGTGTAGTTTCACCCCTCCACTTT. It specifies CAWSRQGVVSPLHF. The chain uses TRBV30 and TRBJ1-6; the match to TRBD1 covers 7 bases. This CDR3 is built from 14 residues. Germline V gene lookup returns CDR1 GTSNPN and CDR2 SVGIG (reference sequence). Trimming removed 3 bases from V and 9 bases from J; junction bases left unmatched: 8.

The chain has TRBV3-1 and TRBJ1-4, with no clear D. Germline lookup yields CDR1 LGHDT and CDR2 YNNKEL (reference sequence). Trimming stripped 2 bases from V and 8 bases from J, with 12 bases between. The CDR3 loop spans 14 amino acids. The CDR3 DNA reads TGTGCCAGCAGCCAAAATCTCGATGGGGAAAAACTGTTTTTT. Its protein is CASSQNLDGEKLFF.

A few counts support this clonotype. The CDR3 DNA reads TGTGCCAGCAGCTTGTTGGGGACCTCCCAAGAGACCCAGTACTTC. Translation gives CASSLLGTSQETQYF. The gene calls are TRBV5-6 and TRBJ2-5; either TRBD1 or TRBD2 may fit D (5 bases each). This CDR3 region has 15 residues. V lost 1 base, J lost 1 base, and 11 bases lay in between. The germline V gene has CDR1 SGHDT and CDR2 YYEEEE.

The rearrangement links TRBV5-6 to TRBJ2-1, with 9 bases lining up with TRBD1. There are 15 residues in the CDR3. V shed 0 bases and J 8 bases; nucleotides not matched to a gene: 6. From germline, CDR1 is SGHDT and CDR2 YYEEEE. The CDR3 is CASSLARTGEDEQFF. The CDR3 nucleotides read TGTGCCAGCAGCTTGGCCAGGACAGGGGAGGATGAGCAGTTCTTC.

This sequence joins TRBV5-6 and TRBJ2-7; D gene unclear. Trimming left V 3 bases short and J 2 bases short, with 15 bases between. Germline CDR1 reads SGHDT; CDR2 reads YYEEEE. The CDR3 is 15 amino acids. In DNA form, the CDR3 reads TGTGCCAGCAGCTCTTCACAGTCCCCAACCTACGAGCAGTACTTC. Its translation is CASSSSQSPTYEQYF.

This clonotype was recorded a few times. This CDR3 reads CASSFRDRPYNEQFF. The DNA of the CDR3 is TGTGCCAGCTCTTTCCGGGACAGGCCTTACAATGAGCAGTTCTTC. This chain uses TRBV6-5 with TRBJ2-1; 8 nucleotides align to TRBD1. Per the germline V gene, CDR1 is MNHEY and CDR2 is SVGAGI. The CDR3 length is 15 residues. Germline trimming cut 8 bases from V and 4 bases from J; bases unmatched to any gene: 10.

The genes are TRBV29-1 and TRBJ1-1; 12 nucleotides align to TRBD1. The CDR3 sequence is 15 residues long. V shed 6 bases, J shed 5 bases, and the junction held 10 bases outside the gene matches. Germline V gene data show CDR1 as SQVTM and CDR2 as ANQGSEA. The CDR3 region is CSVAGTGGFRTEAFF. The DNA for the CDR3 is TGCAGCGTCGCCGGGACAGGGGGCTTTCGAACTGAAGCTTTCTTT.

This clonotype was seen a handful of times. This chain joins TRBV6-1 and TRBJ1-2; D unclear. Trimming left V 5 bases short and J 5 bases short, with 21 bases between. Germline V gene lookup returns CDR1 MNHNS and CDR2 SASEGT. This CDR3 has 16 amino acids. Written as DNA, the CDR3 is TGTGCCAGCAGTTCTCCTTATCTAATCCAGGAGTATGGCTACACCTTC. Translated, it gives CASSSPYLIQEYGYTF.

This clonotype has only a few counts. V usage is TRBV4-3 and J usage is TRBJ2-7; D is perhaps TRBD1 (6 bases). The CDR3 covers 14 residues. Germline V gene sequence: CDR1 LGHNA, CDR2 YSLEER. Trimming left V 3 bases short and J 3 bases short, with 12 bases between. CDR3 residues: CASSQSDSDYEQYF. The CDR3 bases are TGCGCCAGCAGCCAGTCGGACAGCGACTACGAGCAGTACTTC.

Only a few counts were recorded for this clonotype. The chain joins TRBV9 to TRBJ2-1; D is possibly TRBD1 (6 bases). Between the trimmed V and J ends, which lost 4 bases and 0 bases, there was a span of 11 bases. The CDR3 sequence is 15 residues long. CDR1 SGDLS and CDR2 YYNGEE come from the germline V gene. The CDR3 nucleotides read TGTGCCAGCAGCACTGGGGGCAGCTCCTACAATGAGCAGTTCTTC. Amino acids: CASSTGGSSYNEQFF.

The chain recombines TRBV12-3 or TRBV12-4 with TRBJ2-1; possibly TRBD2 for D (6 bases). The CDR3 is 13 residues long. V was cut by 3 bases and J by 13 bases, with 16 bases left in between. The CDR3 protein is CASSFSGSETQFF. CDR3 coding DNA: TGTGCCAGCAGTTTTTCCGGGAGCGAGACCCAGTTCTTC.

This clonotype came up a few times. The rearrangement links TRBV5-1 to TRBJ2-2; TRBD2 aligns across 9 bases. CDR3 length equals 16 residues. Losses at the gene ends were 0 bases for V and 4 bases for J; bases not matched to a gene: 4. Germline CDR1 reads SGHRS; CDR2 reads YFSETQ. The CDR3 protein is CASSLDTSGLTGELFF. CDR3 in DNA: TGCGCCAGCAGCTTGGATACTAGCGGGCTCACCGGGGAGCTGTTTTTT. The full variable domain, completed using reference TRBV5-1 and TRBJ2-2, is KAGVTQTPRYLIKTRGQQVTLSCSPISGHRSVSWYQQTPGQGLQFLFEYFSETQRNKGNFPGRFSGRQFSNSRSEMNVSTLELGDSALYLCASSLDTSGLTGELFFGEGSRLTVL.

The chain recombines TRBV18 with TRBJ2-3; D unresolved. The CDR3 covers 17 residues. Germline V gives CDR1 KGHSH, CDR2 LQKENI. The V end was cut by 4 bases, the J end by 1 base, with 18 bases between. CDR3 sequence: CASSLPTARIGTDTQYF. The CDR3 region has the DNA TGTGCCAGCTCACTCCCAACCGCACGGATCGGCACAGATACGCAGTATTTT.